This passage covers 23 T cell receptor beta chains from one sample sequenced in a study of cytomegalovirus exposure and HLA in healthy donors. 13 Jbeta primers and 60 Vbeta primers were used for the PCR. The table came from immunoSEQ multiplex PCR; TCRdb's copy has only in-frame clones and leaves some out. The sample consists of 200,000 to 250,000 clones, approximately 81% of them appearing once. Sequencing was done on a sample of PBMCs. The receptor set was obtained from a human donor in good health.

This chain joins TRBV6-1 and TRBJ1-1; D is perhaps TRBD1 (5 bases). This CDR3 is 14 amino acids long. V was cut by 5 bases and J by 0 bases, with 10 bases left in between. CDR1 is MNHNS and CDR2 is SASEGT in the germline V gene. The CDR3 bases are TGTGCCAGCAGTCCAGGGAACCTGAACACTGAAGCTTTCTTT. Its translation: CASSPGNLNTEAFF.

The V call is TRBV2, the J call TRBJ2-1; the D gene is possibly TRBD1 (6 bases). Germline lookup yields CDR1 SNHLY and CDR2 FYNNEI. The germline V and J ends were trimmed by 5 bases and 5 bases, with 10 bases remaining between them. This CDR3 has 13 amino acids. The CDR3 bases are TGTGCCAGCAGTCCCGACAGGAACAATGAGCAGTTCTTC. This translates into CASSPDRNNEQFF.

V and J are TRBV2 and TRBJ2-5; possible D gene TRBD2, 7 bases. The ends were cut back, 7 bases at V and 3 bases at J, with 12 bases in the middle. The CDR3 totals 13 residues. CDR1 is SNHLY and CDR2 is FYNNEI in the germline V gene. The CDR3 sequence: CASNGGRKETQYF. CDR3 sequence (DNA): TGTGCCAGCAACGGGGGGCGGAAAGAGACCCAGTACTTC.

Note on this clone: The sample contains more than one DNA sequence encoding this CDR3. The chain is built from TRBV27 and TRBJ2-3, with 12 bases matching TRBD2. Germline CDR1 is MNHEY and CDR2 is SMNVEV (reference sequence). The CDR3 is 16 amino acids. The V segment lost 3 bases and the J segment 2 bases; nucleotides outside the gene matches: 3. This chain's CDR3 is CASSFLAGGYTDTQYF. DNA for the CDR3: TGTGCCAGCAGTTTCCTAGCGGGAGGGTACACAGATACGCAGTATTTT.

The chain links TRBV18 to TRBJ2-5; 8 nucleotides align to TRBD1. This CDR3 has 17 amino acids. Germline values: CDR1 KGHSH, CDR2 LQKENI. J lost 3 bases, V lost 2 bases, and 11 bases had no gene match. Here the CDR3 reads CASSPSLADRAKETQYF. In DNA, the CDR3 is TGTGCCAGCTCACCAAGCTTGGCGGACAGGGCGAAAGAGACCCAGTACTTC.

The CDR3 bases are TGTGCCAGTAGTCAGACGGGATCATCCTACAATGAGCAGTTCTTC. Protein product: CASSQTGSSYNEQFF. The chain uses TRBV19 and TRBJ2-1, with D possibly matching TRBD2 (5 bases). The length of the CDR3 is 15 residues. Germline V CDR1 and CDR2: LNHDA, SQIVND (reference sequence). V lost 5 bases and J 1 base, leaving 12 bases between the germline ends. Filled out from reference TRBV19 and TRBJ2-1, the complete variable domain reads DGGITQSPKYLFRKEGQNVTLSCEQNLNHDAMYWYRQDPGQGLRLIYYSQIVNDFQKGDIAEGYSVSREKKESFPLTVTSAQKNPTAFYLCASSQTGSSYNEQFFGPGTRLTVL.

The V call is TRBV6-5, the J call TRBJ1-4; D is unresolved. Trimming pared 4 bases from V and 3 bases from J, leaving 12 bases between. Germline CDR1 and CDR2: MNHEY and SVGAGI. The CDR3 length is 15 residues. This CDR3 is CASSSYGGANEKLFF. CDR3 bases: TGTGCCAGCAGTTCCTACGGCGGTGCTAATGAAAAACTGTTTTTT.

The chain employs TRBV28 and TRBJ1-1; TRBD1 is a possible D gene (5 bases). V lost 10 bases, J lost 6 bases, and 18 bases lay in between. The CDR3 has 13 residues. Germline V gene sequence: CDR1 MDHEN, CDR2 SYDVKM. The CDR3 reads CAIHRNSLAEAFF. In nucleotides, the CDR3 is TGTGCCATTCACAGGAATTCTTTGGCTGAAGCTTTCTTT.

The CDR3 loop reads CASRRGQGQETQYF. CDR3 coding DNA: TGCGCCAGCAGGCGGGGACAGGGCCAAGAGACCCAGTACTTC. The V gene is TRBV5-1, the J gene TRBJ2-5; 9 bases align to TRBD1. CDR3 size: 14 residues. With V trimmed by 5 bases and J by 1 base, 3 bases remained unmatched. CDR1 and CDR2 from the germline V gene are SGHRS and YFSETQ.

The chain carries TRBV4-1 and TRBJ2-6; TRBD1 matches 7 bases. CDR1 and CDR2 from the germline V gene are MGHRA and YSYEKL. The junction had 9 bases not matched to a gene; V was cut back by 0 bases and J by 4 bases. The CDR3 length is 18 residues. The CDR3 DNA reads TGCGCCAGCAGCCAAGAGTGGGCAGGGGGAGTCGGGGCCAACGTCCTGACTTTC. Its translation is CASSQEWAGGVGANVLTF.

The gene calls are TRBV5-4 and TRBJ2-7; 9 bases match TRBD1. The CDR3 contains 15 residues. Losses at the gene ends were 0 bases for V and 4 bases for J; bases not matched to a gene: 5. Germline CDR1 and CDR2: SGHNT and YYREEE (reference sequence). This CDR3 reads CASSLETGQGYEQYF. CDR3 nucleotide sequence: TGTGCCAGCAGCTTGGAGACCGGACAGGGGTACGAGCAGTACTTC.

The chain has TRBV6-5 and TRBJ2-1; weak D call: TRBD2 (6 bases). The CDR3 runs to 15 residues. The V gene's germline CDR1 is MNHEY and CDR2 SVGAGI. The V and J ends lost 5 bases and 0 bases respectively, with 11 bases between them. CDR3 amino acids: CASSMEGTSYNEQFF. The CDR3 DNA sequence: TGTGCCAGCAGTATGGAGGGCACCTCCTACAATGAGCAGTTCTTC.

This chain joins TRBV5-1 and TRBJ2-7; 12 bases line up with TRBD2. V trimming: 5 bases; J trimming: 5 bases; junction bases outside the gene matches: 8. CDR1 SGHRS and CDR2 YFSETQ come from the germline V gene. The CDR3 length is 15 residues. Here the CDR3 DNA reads TGCGCCAGCAGAACCGGACTAGCGGGATTTAACGAGCAGTACTTC. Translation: CASRTGLAGFNEQYF.

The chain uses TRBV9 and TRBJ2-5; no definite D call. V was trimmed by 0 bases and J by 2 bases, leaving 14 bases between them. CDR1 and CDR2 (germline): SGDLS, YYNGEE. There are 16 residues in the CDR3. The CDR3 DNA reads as TGTGCCAGCAGCGTAGCGGAGCTGGCTCCTCAAGAGACCCAGTACTTC. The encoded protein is CASSVAELAPQETQYF.

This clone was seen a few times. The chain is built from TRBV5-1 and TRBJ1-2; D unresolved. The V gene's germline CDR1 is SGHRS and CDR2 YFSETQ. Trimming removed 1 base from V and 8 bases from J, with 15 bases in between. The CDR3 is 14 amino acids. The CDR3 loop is CASSLSDQRGGYTF. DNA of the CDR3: TGCGCCAGCAGCTTGTCGGACCAAAGAGGGGGCTACACCTTC.

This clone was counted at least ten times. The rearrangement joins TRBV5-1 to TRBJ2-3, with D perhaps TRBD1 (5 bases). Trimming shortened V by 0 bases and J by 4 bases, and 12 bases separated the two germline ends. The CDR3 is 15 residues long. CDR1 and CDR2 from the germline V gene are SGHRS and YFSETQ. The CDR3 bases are TGCGCCAGCAGCTTGGGGGATAAAGGGGCAGATACGCAGTATTTT. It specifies CASSLGDKGADTQYF.

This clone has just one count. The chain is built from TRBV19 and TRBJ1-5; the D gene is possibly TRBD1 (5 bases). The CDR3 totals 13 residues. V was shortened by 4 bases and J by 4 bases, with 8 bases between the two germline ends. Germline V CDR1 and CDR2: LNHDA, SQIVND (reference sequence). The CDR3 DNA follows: TGTGCCAGTAGTAAGGGGCTAAATCAGCCCCAGCATTTT. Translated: CASSKGLNQPQHF.

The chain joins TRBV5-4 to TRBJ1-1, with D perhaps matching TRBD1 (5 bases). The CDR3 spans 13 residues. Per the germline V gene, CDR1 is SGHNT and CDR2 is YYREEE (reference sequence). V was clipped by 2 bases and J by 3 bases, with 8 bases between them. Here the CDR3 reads CASSLKQDTEAFF. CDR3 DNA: TGTGCCAGCAGCTTAAAACAGGACACTGAAGCTTTCTTT.

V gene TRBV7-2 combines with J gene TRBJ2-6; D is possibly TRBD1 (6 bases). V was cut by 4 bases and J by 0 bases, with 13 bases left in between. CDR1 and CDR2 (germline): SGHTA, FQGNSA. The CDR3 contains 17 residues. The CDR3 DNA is TGTGCCAGCAGCTCACAGGGTACCCTCTCTGGGGCCAACGTCCTGACTTTC. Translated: CASSSQGTLSGANVLTF.

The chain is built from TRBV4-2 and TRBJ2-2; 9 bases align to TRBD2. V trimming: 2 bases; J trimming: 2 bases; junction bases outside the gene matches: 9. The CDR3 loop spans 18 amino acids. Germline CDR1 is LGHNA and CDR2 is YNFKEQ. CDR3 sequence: CASSQSGLAMENTGELFF. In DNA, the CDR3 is TGTGCCAGCAGCCAATCAGGACTAGCGATGGAAAACACCGGGGAGCTGTTTTTT.

The CDR3 region is CASSRGQGLDEQFF. The CDR3 coding sequence is TGCGCCAGCAGTCGAGGACAGGGGCTAGATGAGCAGTTCTTC. This rearrangement joins TRBV23-1 to TRBJ2-1; 9 positions agree with TRBD1. TRBV23-1 is given ORF status, its function remaining uncertain. There are 14 residues in the CDR3. V shed 4 bases, J shed 8 bases, and the junction held 6 bases outside the gene matches.

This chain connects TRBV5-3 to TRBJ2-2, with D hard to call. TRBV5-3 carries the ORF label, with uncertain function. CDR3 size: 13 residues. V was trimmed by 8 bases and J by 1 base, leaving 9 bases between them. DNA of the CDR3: TGTGCCAGGTCCGAGGAGAACACCGGGGAGCTGTTTTTT. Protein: CARSEENTGELFF.

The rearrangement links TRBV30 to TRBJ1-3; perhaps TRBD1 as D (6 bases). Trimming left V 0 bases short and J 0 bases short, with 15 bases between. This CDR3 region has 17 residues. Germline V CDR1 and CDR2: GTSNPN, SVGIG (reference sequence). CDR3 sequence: CAWSVRAGASSGNTIYF. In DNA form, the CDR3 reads TGTGCCTGGAGTGTACGGGCAGGGGCGAGCTCTGGAAACACCATATATTTT.